Sequencing of this TCR beta chain was carried out in a study of cytotoxic CD8 clonotypes in ibrutinib-treated CLL (dated by TCRdb to the early 2020s). For context, the study as a whole: In this cohort, more than 14 patients were treatment-naive and ten to twelve were relapsed/refractory, while some 18 had unmutated IGHV. Patients were still on ibrutinib when every remission and progressive disease sample was collected. Of the 90 or so participants in the trial, roughly 26 had longitudinal samples available. An average of 255,043 productive templates and 80,000 to 100,000 productive rearrangements was obtained per sample. Cryopreserved peripheral blood mononuclear cells were collected before treatment, at response, and at either disease progression or sustained remission. Responses were partial in some 24 patients and complete in 2; after median approximately 69 months follow-up, roughly 15 stayed in remission and approximately twelve progressed. Response samples were taken after a median of about a year on treatment, ranging from roughly 6 to 36 months. Results and caveats for the whole study, not just this receptor: Sustained-remission and progressing patients did not have matched sampling times, and lymph node repertoires were not examined. Clonality rose at ibrutinib response, remained stable during sustained remission, and dropped back toward baseline at progression. Public clonotypes were rare and either shrank or stayed stable during treatment, and the rise in clonality at ibrutinib response reflected expansion of private clonotypes. At baseline, clonality was higher than in age-matched healthy donors and showed a strong correlation with circulating CD8+ T-cell counts.

The CDR3 numbers 14 residues from cysteine through phenylalanine. Only the CDR3 DNA stays, 42 bases, in frame from base 1. CDR1 and CDR2 were assigned from the germline V gene (reference sequence) as WNHNN and SYGVQD. The goal of deep resolution MiSeq sequencing was a depth between 1 in 1 million and 1 in 200,000 T cells, and coverage averaged 10x per clonotype. The immunoSEQ hsTCRB Kit was used to generate the TCR beta libraries. For the original study's pipeline: ImmunoSEQ Data Assistant and ImmunoSEQ Analyzer were used for data analysis, and V, D and J genes were assigned according to IMGT definitions. Clonality, with values ranging from 0 to 1, was calculated as one minus the normalized Shannon entropy of productive rearrangement frequencies. Only overrepresented clonotypes making up at least 0.05% of the repertoire of each patient were included in the public clonotype analysis. Repertoires from about a dozen age-matched healthy donors in immuneACCESS were used as clonality controls. TCRdb mirrors the immuneACCESS table, restricted to in-frame sequences. Some clones are absent from its copies; in checked studies, under half trace to an unresolved V gene, and the reason for the others is unknown. V and J calls plus clone size are reproduced from that table; the DNA served to infer D and trimming. The sample includes about 140,000 clones, with 70% to 90% observed a single time. The ten largest clones represent 7.5% to 9% of the sample.

Note on this clone: The antigen it binds to is not known. The junction differs from germline at one of its ends, possibly a read error.

Roughly 1.8 micrograms of genomic DNA were extracted from cryopreserved PBMCs for TCR beta library preparation. Longitudinal blood samples from CLL patients on ibrutinib monotherapy underwent high-throughput TCR beta sequencing. The patients were enrolled in a single-center, open-label phase 2 trial of ibrutinib monotherapy. The sequencing used PBMCs, collected after 36 months of ibrutinib treatment. The chain is assembled from TRBV10-1 and TRBJ2-2, with the D call perhaps TRBD1 or TRBD2, as 5 bases match in each case. The TCR sequence derives from a human donor with chronic lymphocytic leukemia. In nucleotide form, the sequence is TGCGCCAGCAGTGAGTCGGGTGGCCCCGGGGCGCTGTTTTTT. Its protein is CASSESGGPGALFF.